This T cell receptor (beta chain) was profiled in a study of tumor-infiltrating lymphocytes in primary liver carcinoma (dated by TCRdb to about 2017). In the study overall: Surgical resection was performed in China between 2015 and 2016 on about five patients with histopathologically diagnosed primary liver carcinoma. The five patients had tumors of stage T1-T3 N0M0, with maximum diameters ranging from roughly 4.2 to 10 cm. A total of approximately 35 specimens from 5 patients underwent TCRbeta repertoire sequencing, comprising some 25 tumor regions, 5 adjacent noncancerous liver tissues and 5 peripheral blood samples. Of the five patients (three men and two women, aged 30 to 69 years), four had hepatocellular carcinoma and one had combined HCC and intrahepatic cholangiocarcinoma. Each sample produced roughly 3.65 to 7.5 million productive TCRbeta reads, and read depth showed no significant difference between tissue types. The study combined TCRbeta repertoire sequencing, expression microarrays and whole-exome sequencing across five regions of each liver tumor, with adjacent normal tissue and blood. Repertoires from technical replicates were highly reproducible, with mean shared-clone rates roughly 0.86 and correlation coefficients above 0.98.

A few counts support this clonotype. The antigen this receptor binds is unknown. Per-base quality was not reported, and no clone a single base away is much larger than it. Using a constant-region primer and ProtoScript II reverse transcriptase, TCRbeta-specific cDNA was reverse-transcribed from roughly 460 ng total RNA. Construction of the TCRbeta libraries relied on three nested rounds of multiplex PCR, following a slightly modified ARM-PCR procedure. Multiplex TRBV1-TRBV30 forward primers and a Cbeta reverse primer were used in the first two PCR rounds, each of which was run for about 10 cycles. Sample barcodes and Illumina adapters were added in a final 25-cycle PCR using Deep VentR polymerase. Amplicons of 200-500 bp were gel-purified with a QIAquick gel extraction kit before sequencing. The TCRbeta amplicons were sequenced with 250-bp paired-end reads on an Illumina HiSeq 2500. From the authors' description of their analysis: Quality trimming of reads was performed with Trimmomatic v0.33, and paired reads were merged with FLASH v1.2.11 so that full CDR3 sequences could be recovered. V, D and J germline segments were assigned to the rearranged TCRbeta sequences by MiGEC v1.2.1b. Clonotype statistics and Shannon-Wiener diversity indices were computed with VDJtools v1.0.0. To reduce sampling bias, subsequent analyses other than the diversity analysis used only the 250 most abundant clonotypes in each sample. TCRdb's own reprocessing of the public reads used fastp at Q25 and MiXCR and kept productive beta chains. For every CDR3 protein sequence, its rows merge into one entry that carries the most common genes and DNA. These V and J calls originate from TCRdb's pipeline instead of the authors' own analysis. The sample yields 300,000 to 400,000 distinct CDR3 sequences; 65% were counted once. The ten largest clones represent approximately 5.9% of the sample.

The cysteine opens and the phenylalanine closes a CDR3 of 15 amino acids. Only the CDR3 region is kept as DNA, spanning 45 bases read in frame from base 1. V is cut by 3 bases and J by 2 bases, and the space between the germline ends is 14 bases. Based on the germline V gene (reference sequence), the CDR1 and CDR2 sequences are SEHNR and FQNEAQ. Blood RNA was extracted from unsorted whole blood using TRIzol reagent, and germline DNA was obtained with the DNeasy Blood & Tissue kit. At the time of sampling, the patients had chronic HBV infection and had not received any treatment. About 3.6 milliliters of peripheral blood were collected into K2EDTA tubes before surgery. The full study reports these points: Since the samples were bulk and unsorted, there was no way to compare CD4+ and CD8+ T cell repertoires. Consistent with antigen-driven expansion, pairs of tumor regions showed higher repertoire overlap (mean roughly 36%) than either tumor-adjacent pairs (about 17%) or tumor-blood pairs (about 15%). Compared with blood, tumors had a significantly larger share of the repertoire taken up by the top 250 clones (p = 0.039). Only the TCR beta chain was sequenced, so true repertoire diversity is likely underestimated because unpaired alpha chains were not captured. Only 4 or 5 patients were included in the study, and the authors note that the findings should be validated in a larger study.

Sequenced material: peripheral blood. The sequence was collected from a man aged 35 to 55 with primary liver carcinoma and hepatitis B virus infection. The rearrangement joined TRBV7-9 to TRBJ2-7; TRBD1 is possibly the D segment (5 matching bases). For the CDR3, the sequence is CASSFWPDKAYEQYF. The DNA reads as follows: TGTGCCAGCAGCTTTTGGCCGGACAAAGCCTACGAGCAGTACTTC.